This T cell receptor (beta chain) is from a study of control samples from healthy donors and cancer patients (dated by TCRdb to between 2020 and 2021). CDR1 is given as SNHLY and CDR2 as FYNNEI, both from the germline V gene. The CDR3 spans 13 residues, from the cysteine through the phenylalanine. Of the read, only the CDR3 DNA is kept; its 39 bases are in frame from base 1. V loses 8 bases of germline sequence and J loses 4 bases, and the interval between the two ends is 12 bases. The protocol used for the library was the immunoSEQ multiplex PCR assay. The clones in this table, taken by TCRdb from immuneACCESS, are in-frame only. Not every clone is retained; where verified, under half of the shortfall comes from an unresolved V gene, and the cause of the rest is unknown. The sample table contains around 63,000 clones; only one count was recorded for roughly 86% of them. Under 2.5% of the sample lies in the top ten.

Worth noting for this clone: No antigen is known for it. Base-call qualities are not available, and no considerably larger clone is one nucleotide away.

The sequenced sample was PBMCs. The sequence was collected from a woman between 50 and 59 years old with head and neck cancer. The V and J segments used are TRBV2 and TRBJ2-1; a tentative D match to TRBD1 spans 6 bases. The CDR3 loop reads CASRWTVYNEQFF. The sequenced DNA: TGTGCCAGCCGATGGACAGTTTACAATGAGCAGTTCTTC.